The 25 T cell receptor beta chains reported below all come from one sample, sequenced in a study of T cells in Graves' hyperthyroidism and ophthalmopathy. It was RNA transcripts that yielded the amplified TCR beta CDR3 regions. During a first-round RT-PCR of the TCR CDR3, the HTBI primer set was used. Using its own MiXCR run on the multiplex PCR reads, TCRdb lists one record per CDR3 protein. The repertoire holds about 530,000 distinct CDR3 sequences, roughly a sixth seen once, with roughly 15% in the top ten. The source material was blood. The receptors here all came from a young woman with Graves' ophthalmopathy.

J is TRBJ1-1 and V is TRBV10-3; the match to TRBD1 covers 10 bases. This CDR3 region has 14 residues. Germline CDR1 ENHRY, CDR2 SYGVKD. V lost 3 bases to trimming and J lost 4 bases; unmatched junction nucleotides: 2. This CDR3 is CAISERTGGTEAFF. CDR3 in DNA: TGTGCCATCAGTGAAAGGACAGGGGGCACTGAAGCTTTCTTT.

V and J are TRBV20-1 and TRBJ1-5; 9 bases align to TRBD1. V was clipped by 4 bases and J by 2 bases; unmatched bases: 6. Per germline, CDR1 DFQATT and CDR2 SNEGSKA (reference sequence). The length of the CDR3 is 15 residues. The CDR3 reads CSATKDRGGNQPQHF. The CDR3 DNA reads as TGCAGTGCTACAAAGGACAGGGGAGGCAATCAGCCCCAGCATTTT.

This clonotype was observed many times. The chain carries TRBV5-8 and TRBJ2-1; D is possibly TRBD1 (6 bases). This CDR3 spans 15 amino acids. Germline lookup yields CDR1 SGHTS and CDR2 YDEGEE. V was shortened by 1 base and J by 5 bases, with 13 bases between the two germline ends. The DNA for the CDR3 is TGTGCCAGCAGCTTGTTGGGGGCGCATGACAATGAGCAGTTCTTC. Its protein product is CASSLLGAHDNEQFF.

This chain uses TRBV4-1 with TRBJ1-1; D remains unclear. CDR1 is MGHRA, CDR2 YSYEKL, per germline. The CDR3 is 13 amino acids. Trimming removed 0 bases from V and 1 base from J, with 3 bases in between. CDR3 DNA: TGCGCCAGCAGCCAAGAAGCGAACACTGAAGCTTTCTTT. The encoded protein is CASSQEANTEAFF.

This clonotype was detected a few times. The chain combines TRBV20-1 with TRBJ1-5, with a weak D call TRBD1 (5 bases). The CDR3 extends over 12 amino acids. Trimming left V 6 bases short and J 9 bases short, with 15 bases between. The V gene's germline CDR1 is DFQATT and CDR2 SNEGSKA (reference sequence). The CDR3 nucleotides are TGCAGTGCAGAGGATGGGGCGGGGCCCCAGCATTTT. As protein: CSAEDGAGPQHF.

The rearrangement links TRBV27 to TRBJ1-2; possible D gene TRBD1, 6 bases. There are 13 residues in the CDR3. V dropped 2 bases and J dropped 5 bases, with 9 bases sitting between them. CDR1 is MNHEY, CDR2 SMNVEV, per germline (reference sequence). Here the CDR3 DNA reads TGTGCCAGCAGTTTAATTGGACAGTATGGCTACACCTTC. It is translated as CASSLIGQYGYTF.

The table lists this clonotype with many counts. This chain connects TRBV20-1 to TRBJ2-5, with 8 bases lining up with TRBD2. The CDR3 sequence is 15 residues long. The V and J ends lost 3 bases and 5 bases, in that order; junction bases with no gene match: 11. Germline loops: CDR1 DFQATT, CDR2 SNEGSKA (reference sequence). CDR3 bases: TGCAGTGCTAGCCCCACGGGAGGGTTCGGGGAGACCCAGTACTTC. It codes for CSASPTGGFGETQYF.

Remarks on this clonotype: Possible read error: a much larger clone is one base away. The chain links TRBV20-1 to TRBJ2-1, with D hard to call. This CDR3 has 12 residues. V gave up 6 bases and J gave up 5 bases, with 11 bases separating them. Germline V CDR1 and CDR2: DFQATT, SNEGSKA (reference sequence). DNA of the CDR3: TGCAGTGCCCGCGACCTGCACAATGAGCAGTTCTTC. Encoded protein: CSARDLHNEQFF.

The table lists this clonotype with many counts. The genes are TRBV4-1 and TRBJ2-3; D gene ambiguous. V dropped 3 bases and J dropped 3 bases, with 13 bases sitting between them. Germline loops: CDR1 MGHRA, CDR2 YSYEKL. The CDR3 is made up of 15 amino acids. CDR3: CASSQAQGPTDTQYF. CDR3 nucleotide sequence: TGCGCCAGCAGCCAGGCCCAAGGGCCGACAGATACGCAGTATTTT.

The CDR3 protein is CASSELQGATYSGQFF. In DNA, the CDR3 is TGTGCCAGCAGTGAATTACAGGGGGCGACATATAGCGGGCAGTTCTTC. The chain carries TRBV25-1 and TRBJ2-1; 9 bases align to TRBD1. The CDR3 loop spans 16 amino acids. The V segment lost 1 base and the J segment 12 bases; nucleotides outside the gene matches: 13. Germline CDR1 and CDR2: MGHDK and SYGVNS.

This clonotype was observed a handful of times. V gene TRBV4-1 combines with J gene TRBJ1-3; D unclear. V was pared by 0 bases and J by 0 bases, with 9 bases between. The CDR3 covers 16 residues. The germline CDR1 and CDR2 sequences are MGHRA and YSYEKL. Here the CDR3 DNA reads TGCGCCAGCAGCCAAGATTTCGGAAACTCTGGAAACACCATATATTTT. Translating gives CASSQDFGNSGNTIYF.

This clonotype was detected only a few times. The chain employs TRBV29-1 and TRBJ1-5, with D hard to call. The germline V gene encodes CDR1 SQVTM and CDR2 ANQGSEA. Trimming removed 4 bases at V and 10 bases at J, with 17 bases between. This CDR3 is built from 13 residues. The CDR3: CSVVTQPGGPQHF. CDR3 nucleotides: TGCAGCGTTGTGACGCAGCCAGGAGGTCCCCAGCATTTT.

There are many counts of this clonotype. The genes are TRBV6-2 or TRBV6-3 and TRBJ2-1; D unclear. From germline, CDR1 is MNHEY and CDR2 SVGEGT. The CDR3 is made up of 12 amino acids. Deletions cut 0 bases from V and 9 bases from J, with 6 bases between. The CDR3 DNA follows: TGTGCCAGCAGTTACTCGAATGGTGAGCAGTTCTTC. As protein: CASSYSNGEQFF.

The chain is built from TRBV15 and TRBJ2-6; 8 nucleotides align to TRBD1. Germline CDR1 is LNHNV and CDR2 is YYDKDF (reference sequence). The CDR3 loop spans 15 amino acids. After removal of 6 bases from V and 3 bases from J, the junction contained 4 bases not matched to a gene. The CDR3 here is CATSAGGIGANVLTF. The CDR3 DNA follows: TGTGCCACCAGTGCAGGGGGCATTGGGGCCAACGTCCTGACTTTC.

The chain recombines TRBV14 with TRBJ2-5; D perhaps matches TRBD1 (6 bases). V was clipped by 3 bases and J by 5 bases, with 16 bases between them. This CDR3 has 15 amino acids. Germline lookup yields CDR1 SGHDN and CDR2 FVKESK. The chain's CDR3 is CASSQRDIPRETQYF. CDR3 in DNA: TGTGCCAGCAGCCAGAGGGACATCCCAAGGGAGACCCAGTACTTC.

This clonotype was recorded at least ten times. J is TRBJ2-5 and V is TRBV28; TRBD2 agrees at 14 bases. After removal of 5 bases from V and 4 bases from J, the junction contained 6 bases not matched to a gene. Germline-derived CDR1 and CDR2 are MDHEN and SYDVKM. CDR3 length: 16 residues. The CDR3 is CASSTRLAGGPETQYF. CDR3 nucleotide sequence: TGTGCCAGCAGTACCCGACTAGCGGGGGGGCCAGAGACCCAGTACTTC.

In this sample, this clonotype turned up many times. The chain is built from TRBV12-3 or TRBV12-4 and TRBJ1-5; 7 bases align to TRBD1. V shed 7 bases, J shed 7 bases, and the junction held 10 bases outside the gene matches. The CDR3 is made up of 14 amino acids. The CDR3 coding sequence is TGTGCCAGCACCCAGGGGGGCCCCACACAGCCCCAGCATTTT. This gives the protein CASTQGGPTQPQHF.

This clonotype was found many times. The genes are TRBV12-3 or TRBV12-4 and TRBJ1-5; D is undetermined. Deletions cut 6 bases from V and 6 bases from J, with 24 bases between. There are 17 residues in the CDR3. The DNA of the CDR3 is TGTGCCAGCAGCTCGGGCCTTATCCTTGTTCGAGGTCAGCCCCAGCATTTT. This gives the protein CASSSGLILVRGQPQHF.

This clonotype has at least ten counts. The CDR3 bases are TGTGCCAGCAGCGTTGCGGGTGGGGCAAGCACAGATACGCAGTATTTT. Protein: CASSVAGGASTDTQYF. This chain joins TRBV7-3 and TRBJ2-3; tentatively, D is TRBD1 or TRBD2 (5 bases each). Germline lookup yields CDR1 SGHTA and CDR2 FQGTGA. There are 16 residues in the CDR3. V shed 5 bases and J shed 0 bases, with 15 bases lying between them.

In DNA, the CDR3 is TGCAGTGCTAAGGGACAGGGGCAAAACATTCAGTACTTC. Its protein product is CSAKGQGQNIQYF. The genes are TRBV20-1 and TRBJ2-4, with 10 nucleotides matching TRBD1. J was trimmed by 5 bases and V by 4 bases; bases with no gene match: 2. The CDR3 length is 13 residues. Looked up from germline, CDR1 is DFQATT and CDR2 is SNEGSKA (reference sequence).

The chain links TRBV6-1 to TRBJ2-7, with D perhaps TRBD2 (7 bases). Germline lookup yields CDR1 MNHNS and CDR2 SASEGT. Trimming took off 10 bases at V and 9 bases at J, with 28 bases between the two ends. The CDR3 is 15 residues long. CDR3 DNA sequence: TGTGCCACCCAATCAATGGGGGGGCCGGGTTCGTGGCAGTACTTC. It encodes CATQSMGGPGSWQYF.

This clonotype came up many times. J is TRBJ2-3 and V is TRBV11-2; D is unclear. The CDR3 totals 12 residues. V shed 5 bases and J shed 8 bases, with 11 bases lying between them. Germline values: CDR1 SGHAT, CDR2 FQNNGV. In nucleotides, the CDR3 is TGTGCCAGCAGCATGGCCGGCCTTACGCAGTATTTT. It translates to CASSMAGLTQYF.

This clonotype was detected a few times. V is TRBV10-3 and J is TRBJ1-1; D is ambiguous. Germline V gives CDR1 ENHRY, CDR2 SYGVKD. Trimming cost V 4 bases and J 0 bases, with 12 bases left between them. The CDR3 loop spans 15 amino acids. CDR3 nucleotides: TGTGCCATCAGTGGGGATGGGCCTATGAACACTGAAGCTTTCTTT. It is translated as CAISGDGPMNTEAFF.

This clonotype turned up a few times. The V call is TRBV12-3 or TRBV12-4, the J call TRBJ2-7, with no clear D. This CDR3 has 14 amino acids. Trimming removed 3 bases from V and 2 bases from J, with 11 bases in between. This CDR3 reads CASSFGGIPYEQYF. The DNA for the CDR3 is TGTGCCAGCAGTTTTGGTGGGATTCCCTACGAGCAGTACTTC.

J is TRBJ2-5 and V is TRBV3-1; D ambiguous. The CDR3 consists of 13 residues. V was cut by 2 bases and J by 0 bases, with 4 bases left in between. Germline CDR1 LGHDT, CDR2 YNNKEL (reference sequence). The CDR3 reads CASSQTNQETQYF. The CDR3, as DNA: TGTGCCAGCAGCCAAACCAACCAAGAGACCCAGTACTTC.